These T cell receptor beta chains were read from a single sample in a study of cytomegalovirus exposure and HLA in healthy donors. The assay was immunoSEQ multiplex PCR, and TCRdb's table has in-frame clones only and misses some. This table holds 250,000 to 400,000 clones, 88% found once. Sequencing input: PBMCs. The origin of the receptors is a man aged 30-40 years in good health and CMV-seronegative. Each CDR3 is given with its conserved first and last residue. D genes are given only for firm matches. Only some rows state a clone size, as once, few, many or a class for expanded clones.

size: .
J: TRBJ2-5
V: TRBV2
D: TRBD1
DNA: TGTGCCAGCAGTTCTGGGACAGACCAAGAGACCCAGTACTTC
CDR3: CASSSGTDQETQYF

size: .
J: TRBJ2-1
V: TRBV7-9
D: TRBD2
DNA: TGTGCCAGCAGCTTAGGCGGTAGCGGGGGTAGTGAGCAGTTCTTC
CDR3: CASSLGGSGGSEQFF

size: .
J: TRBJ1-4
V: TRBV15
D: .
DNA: TGTGCCACCAGTCAACAGATTAATGAAAAACTGTTTTTT
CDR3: CATSQQINEKLFF

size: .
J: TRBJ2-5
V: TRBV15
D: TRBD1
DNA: TGTGCCACCAGCGGCCGGGACAGGGAGTCGCGGGAGACCCAGTACTTC
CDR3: CATSGRDRESRETQYF

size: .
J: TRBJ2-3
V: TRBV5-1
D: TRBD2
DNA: TGCGCCAGCAGCGGGCGAGCGGGGGGCGCGGATACGCAGTATTTT
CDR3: CASSGRAGGADTQYF

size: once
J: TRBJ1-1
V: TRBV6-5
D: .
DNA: TGTGCCAGCAGTTACCCCTCGGGGAGAAACACTGAAGCTTTCTTT
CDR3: CASSYPSGRNTEAFF

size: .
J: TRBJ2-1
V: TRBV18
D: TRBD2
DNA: TGTGCCAGCTCACCTATTGCGGGGGACTACAATGAGCAGTTCTTC
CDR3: CASSPIAGDYNEQFF

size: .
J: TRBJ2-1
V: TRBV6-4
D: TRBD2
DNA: TGTGCCAGCAGTGATCTAGCGGGGGGTAGCGATGAGCAGTTCTTC
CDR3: CASSDLAGGSDEQFF

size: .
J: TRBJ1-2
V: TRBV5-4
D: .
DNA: TGTGCCAGCACCATTGATTCAGGGAACTATGGCTACACCTTC
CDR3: CASTIDSGNYGYTF

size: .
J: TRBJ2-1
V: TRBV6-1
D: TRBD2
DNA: TGTGCCAGCAGTGACGGGGTAGCGGGGTACAATGAGCAGTTCTTC
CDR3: CASSDGVAGYNEQFF

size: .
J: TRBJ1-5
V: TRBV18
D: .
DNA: TGTGCCAGCTCATCCCTTAAGACACCGGGGGGTCAGCCCCAGCATTTT
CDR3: CASSSLKTPGGQPQHF

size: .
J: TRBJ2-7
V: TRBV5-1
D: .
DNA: TGCGCCAGCAGTTTATTCCAGGGCTACGAGCAGTACTTC
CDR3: CASSLFQGYEQYF

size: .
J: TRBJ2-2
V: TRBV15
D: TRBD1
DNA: TGTGCCACCAGCAGTAGGGTCCCAGGGGGCGGGCTGTTTTTT
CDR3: CATSSRVPGGGLFF

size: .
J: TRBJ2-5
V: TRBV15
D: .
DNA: TGTGCCACCAGCAACGCCCGGACACATCAAGAGACCCAGTACTTC
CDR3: CATSNARTHQETQYF

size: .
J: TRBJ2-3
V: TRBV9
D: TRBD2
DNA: TGTGCCAGCAGCGTAGAGAGCGGGGGTATCACAGATACGCAGTATTTT
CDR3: CASSVESGGITDTQYF

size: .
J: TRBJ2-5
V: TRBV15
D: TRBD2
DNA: TGTGCCACCAGCACGGGGGGGACTCTAGAGACCCAGTACTTC
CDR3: CATSTGGTLETQYF

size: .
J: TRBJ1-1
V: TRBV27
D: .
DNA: TGTGCCAGCAGCCAGGGTTTGAACACTGAAGCTTTCTTT
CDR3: CASSQGLNTEAFF

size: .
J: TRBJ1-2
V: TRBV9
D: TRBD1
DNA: TGTGCCAGCAGCGTACGGACAGGGGGCGATGGCTACACCTTC
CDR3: CASSVRTGGDGYTF

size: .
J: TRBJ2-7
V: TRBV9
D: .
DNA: TGTGCCAGCAGCGTAGGGGCGTTCTCCTACGAGCAGTACTTC
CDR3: CASSVGAFSYEQYF

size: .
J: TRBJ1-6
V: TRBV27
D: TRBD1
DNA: TGTGCCAGCAGTCTTAGGGACAGGGTTACGTCACCCCTCCACTTT
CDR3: CASSLRDRVTSPLHF

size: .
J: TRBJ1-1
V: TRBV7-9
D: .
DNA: TGTGCCAGCATCCAGGTGAACACTGAAGCTTTCTTT
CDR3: CASIQVNTEAFF

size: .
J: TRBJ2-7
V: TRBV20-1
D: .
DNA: TGCAGTGCTAGCCCCTACTACGAGCAGTACTTC
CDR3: CSASPYYEQYF

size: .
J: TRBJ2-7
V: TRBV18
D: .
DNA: TGTGCCAGCTCACCACTCGGGGACGAGCAGTACTTC
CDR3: CASSPLGDEQYF

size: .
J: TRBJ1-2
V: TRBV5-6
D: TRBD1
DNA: TGTGCCAGCAGCTTGAGCGGACAGGTCCTCTATGGCTACACCTTC
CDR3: CASSLSGQVLYGYTF

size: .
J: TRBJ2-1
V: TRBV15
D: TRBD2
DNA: TGTGCCACCAGCAGAGCTCTAGCGGCGCGGGGGGAGCAGTTCTTC
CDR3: CATSRALAARGEQFF

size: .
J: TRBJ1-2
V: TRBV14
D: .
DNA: TGTGCCAGCAGCCAAGCAGCTAACTATGGCTACACCTTC
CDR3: CASSQAANYGYTF

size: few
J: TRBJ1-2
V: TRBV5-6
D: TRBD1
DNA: TGTGCCAGCACCTTTCAGGGGGCTCGGGCAGGCTACACCTTC
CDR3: CASTFQGARAGYTF

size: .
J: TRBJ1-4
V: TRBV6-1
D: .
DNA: TGTGCCAGCAGGAGGGGGGGCGCAGATGAAAAACTGTTTTTT
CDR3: CASRRGGADEKLFF

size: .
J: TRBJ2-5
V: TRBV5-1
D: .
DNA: TGCGCCAGCAGCCCTGACGGAGGTGGAGAGACCCAGTACTTC
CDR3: CASSPDGGGETQYF

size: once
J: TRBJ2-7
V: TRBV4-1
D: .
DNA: TGCGCCAGCAGCCAAGATCCGTCCGGGGGAGTAGCCTACGAGCAGTACTTC
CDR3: CASSQDPSGGVAYEQYF

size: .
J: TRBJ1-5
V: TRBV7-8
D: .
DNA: TGTGCCAGCAGCTTAGAGACCACCGGGATAATCAATCAGCCCCAGCATTTT
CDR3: CASSLETTGIINQPQHF

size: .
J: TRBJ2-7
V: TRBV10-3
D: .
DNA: TGTGCCATCAGTGAACGGGACTCCTTCCACGAGCAGTACTTC
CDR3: CAISERDSFHEQYF

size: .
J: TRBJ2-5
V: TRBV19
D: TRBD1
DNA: TGTGCCAGTAGTATGGGACAGGGGAGGGGGCAAGAGACCCAGTACTTC
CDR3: CASSMGQGRGQETQYF